One sample yielded the 17 T cell receptor delta chains listed below, sequenced in a study of gamma-delta chains in newborns, infants, children. TCRdb reanalysed the reads via CATT. The data show more than 6,000 delta-chain clones, with roughly 10% seen just once and around 7.5% held by the top ten. The sequenced material came from blood. Receptor source: a child who was a newborn, infant or young child, either healthy, febrile or measles-vaccinated (not recorded which).

This clone was observed a handful of times. The chain uses TRDV2 and TRDJ1; no definite D call. The CDR3 runs 13 residues. Germline CDR1 GEAIGNYY, CDR2 EKD. V shed 3 bases and J shed 3 bases, with 10 bases lying between them. The CDR3 here is CACDPLSSDKLIF. In nucleotides, the CDR3 is TGTGCCTGTGACCCCTTGTCGTCCGATAAACTCATCTTT.

As regards this clone: The protein given by TCRdb reflects a much larger clone and differs at residue 9 from this DNA's translation, likely from a read error; the protein shown is the DNA's translation. V and J are TRDV2 and TRDJ1; D may be TRDD3 (7 bases). This CDR3 region has 16 residues. V shed 2 bases and J shed 5 bases, with 20 bases lying between them. Germline V gene data show CDR1 as GEAIGNYY and CDR2 as EKD. The CDR3 DNA follows: TGTGCCTGTGACATCCTACTGGGGAATCGCAAAGATAAACTCATCTTT. Its protein is CACDILLGNRKDKLIF.

This chain uses TRDV2 with TRDJ1; 12 nucleotides agree with TRDD3. The CDR3 spans 16 residues. The ends lost 5 bases at V and 2 bases at J; junction bases unmatched: 8. Looked up from germline, CDR1 is GEAIGNYY and CDR2 is EKD. CDR3 sequence (DNA): TGTGCCTGTGTAGGACTGGGGGATACTTCTACCGATAAACTCATCTTT. This translates into CACVGLGDTSTDKLIF.

This clone occurred a few times. A far larger clone differs by one base, so this is likely a read error. This sequence joins TRDV2 and TRDJ1; D unclear. Germline matching of the DNA provided the J gene here, since TCRdb leaves it blank. This CDR3 has 15 residues. V lost 1 base to trimming and J lost 4 bases, with 15 bases between them. The germline V gene encodes CDR1 GEAIGNYY and CDR2 EKD. CDR3: CACDTVDSPSDKLIF. The CDR3 bases are TGTGCCTGTGACACGGTCGATTCACCGAGCGATAAACTCATCTTT.

A few counts support this clone. The rearrangement links TRDV2 to TRDJ3; 9 bases fit TRDD3. The length of the CDR3 is 19 residues. Germline values: CDR1 GEAIGNYY, CDR2 EKD. The J segment lost 3 bases and the V segment lost 0 bases, leaving 8 bases of the junction unmatched. This chain's CDR3 is CACDTGGYKGGWDTRQMFF. The CDR3 DNA is TGTGCCTGTGACACCGGGGGATACAAAGGAGGCTGGGACACCCGACAGATGTTTTTC.

The chain carries TRDV2 and TRDJ1, with 9 bases matching TRDD3. Germline CDR1 and CDR2: GEAIGNYY and EKD. This CDR3 comprises 18 residues. J was trimmed by 0 bases and V by 2 bases; bases with no gene match: 12. CDR3 coding DNA: TGTGCCTGTGACAAACTGGGGGACCTACCCAGGTACACCGATAAACTCATCTTT. Protein sequence: CACDKLGDLPRYTDKLIF.

No V gene call was produced; the J gene was TRDJ1; the table's D call of TRDD3 was not tested on the DNA. There are 18 residues in the CDR3. Here the CDR3 reads CACDRLVLGDKHTDKLIF. The CDR3 nucleotides read TGTGCCTGTGACAGACTTGTACTGGGGGACAAACACACCGATAAACTCATCTTT.

In this sample, this clone is medium-sized. V and J are TRDV2 and TRDJ2; 10 bases are a match to TRDD3. After removal of 5 bases from V and 0 bases from J, the junction contained 5 bases not matched to a gene. Germline V CDR1 and CDR2: GEAIGNYY, EKD. The CDR3 is made up of 16 amino acids. The CDR3 bases are TGTGCCTGTGTTCCCCTGGGGGATACTTTGACAGCACAACTCTTCTTT. It is translated as CACVPLGDTLTAQLFF.

Regarding this clone: This sample includes further DNA sequences coding for the same CDR3. The J gene is TRDJ1, the V gene TRDV2; 13 bases agree with TRDD3. J gave up 1 base and V 3 bases, and 4 bases lay outside the gene matches. CDR3 length equals 16 residues. Germline V CDR1 and CDR2: GEAIGNYY, EKD. CDR3 sequence reads: CACDALGDTRTDKLIF. The CDR3 nucleotides are TGTGCCTGTGACGCACTGGGGGATACGCGCACCGATAAACTCATCTTT.

The chain uses TRDV2 and TRDJ1, with 9 bases identical to TRDD3. No J gene is reported in TCRdb; it was inferred here by comparing the DNA with germline. The junction had 21 bases not matched to a gene; V was cut back by 4 bases and J by 4 bases. The CDR3 sequence is 19 residues long. CDR1 GEAIGNYY and CDR2 EKD come from the germline V gene. CDR3 sequence: CACEHLLGDTQAGVDKLIF. The CDR3 DNA reads TGTGCCTGTGAGCATCTTCTCGGGGATACGCAGGCGGGGGTCGATAAACTCATCTTT.

This clone was picked up a small number of times. One end of the junction does not line up with germline, which may come from a read error. This sample includes further DNA sequences coding for the same CDR3. The rearrangement links TRDV2 to TRDJ1, with D unresolved. Germline loops: CDR1 GEAIGNYY, CDR2 EKD. The CDR3 has 17 residues. For the CDR3, the DNA is TGTGCCTGTGACACCGTCGGCGGCGCTGGACCCACCGACAAACTCATCTTT. As protein: CACDTVGGAGPTDKLIF.

This clone came up a few times. The chain has TRDV2 and TRDJ1, with TRDD3 matching 10 bases. Germline assignment: CDR1 GEAIGNYY and CDR2 EKD. The J segment lost 3 bases and the V segment lost 0 bases, leaving 18 bases of the junction unmatched. This CDR3 is 20 amino acids long. The CDR3 coding sequence is TGTGCCTGTGACACCCTTCCCTCGACTGGGGGATCGGTATACGCCGATAAACTCATCTTT. It yields the protein CACDTLPSTGGSVYADKLIF.

This clone occurred a few times. The genes are TRDV2 and TRDJ1; 8 bases map to TRDD3. J lost 0 bases, V lost 2 bases, and 10 bases had no gene match. Germline V gene sequence: CDR1 GEAIGNYY, CDR2 EKD. CDR3 size: 17 residues. CDR3 bases: TGTGCCTGTGACAGCTGGGGGACACGTCTGTACACCGATAAACTCATCTTT. It yields the protein CACDSWGTRLYTDKLIF.

This clone is classed as medium-sized. This chain links TRDV1 with TRDJ1; D may be TRDD3 (5 bases). The CDR3 contains 21 residues. With 3 bases removed from V and 4 bases from J, the gap between germline ends came to 33 bases. From germline, CDR1 is TSWWSYY and CDR2 QGS. The CDR3 nucleotides are TGTGCTCTTGGGGACCGTATGCCCTTTTATCTTTCGGGGGGCCACTACGATAAACTCATCTTT. Translated, it gives CALGDRMPFYLSGGHYDKLIF.

In its sample, this clone ranks as medium-sized. The same CDR3 is also encoded by other DNA sequences in this sample. This sequence joins TRDV2 and TRDJ1; 7 bases line up with TRDD3. There are 18 residues in the CDR3. Germline-derived CDR1 and CDR2 are GEAIGNYY and EKD. The J segment lost 2 bases and the V segment lost 0 bases, leaving 14 bases of the junction unmatched. The CDR3 region has the DNA TGTGCCTGTGACACCGTACTGGGGCCAAACCTGGGGACCGATAAACTCATCTTT. This codes for CACDTVLGPNLGTDKLIF.

This clone has just a few counts. The CDR3 sequence is CACDSVRTGGSHSWDTRQMFF. In DNA, the CDR3 is TGTGCCTGTGACTCGGTTCGTACTGGGGGGAGTCACTCCTGGGACACCCGACAGATGTTTTTC. The V gene is TRDV2, the J gene TRDJ3; 8 nucleotides match TRDD3. Looked up from germline, CDR1 is GEAIGNYY and CDR2 is EKD. This CDR3 region has 21 residues. Unmatched junction bases numbered 15, after V lost 3 bases and J lost 0 bases.

In this sample, this clone turned up a few times. This sequence may be a read error, since a much larger clone differs from it by one base. The same CDR3 can be traced to other DNA sequences in this sample. The chain couples TRDV2 to TRDJ1; 9 bases line up with TRDD3. The CDR3 contains 16 residues. Germline trimming cut 2 bases from V and 2 bases from J; bases unmatched to any gene: 8. Germline V lookup: CDR1 GEAIGNYY, CDR2 EKD. In nucleotides, the CDR3 is TGTGCCTGTGACATACTGGGGGACACTGTTACCGATAAACTCATCTTT. Translating it yields CACDILGDTVTDKLIF.